The 30 T cell receptor beta chains reported below all come from one sample, sequenced in a study of blood T cell repertoires in COVID-19. TCRdb's copy holds only in-frame clones and misses some; the assay was immunoSEQ multiplex PCR. The sample includes roughly 250,000 clones, around 80% of them seen just once. Sequencing input: peripheral blood. The origin of the receptors is a middle-aged woman with active or convalescent COVID-19.

Turning to this clone: This same CDR3 is encoded by further DNA sequences in the sample. The chain couples TRBV5-1 to TRBJ1-2; D is uncertain. The germline V gene has CDR1 SGHRS and CDR2 YFSETQ. The CDR3 consists of 13 residues. The ends were cut back, 3 bases at V and 7 bases at J, with 13 bases in the middle. Here the CDR3 reads CASSWTGDGGYTF. Here the CDR3 DNA reads TGCGCCAGCAGCTGGACGGGAGATGGTGGCTACACCTTC.

The chain is built from TRBV7-9 and TRBJ1-2; no firm D call. Trimming took 6 bases from V and 8 from J, leaving 10 bases between them. The CDR3 runs 11 residues. Germline V CDR1 and CDR2: SEHNR, FQNEAQ (reference sequence). The CDR3 nucleotides read TGTGCCAGCAGTTTTCTAGGCGGCTACACCTTC. Translation: CASSFLGGYTF.

The V call is TRBV7-9, the J call TRBJ1-2; 7 positions agree with TRBD1. Unmatched junction bases numbered 13, after V lost 4 bases and J lost 11 bases. The CDR3 consists of 14 residues. Germline CDR1 reads SEHNR; CDR2 reads FQNEAQ (reference sequence). This chain's CDR3 is CASSSARDSIWYTF. The CDR3 DNA follows: TGTGCCAGCAGCTCCGCCCGGGACAGTATATGGTACACCTTC.

The chain has TRBV19 and TRBJ2-5, with TRBD2 matching 7 bases. CDR3 size: 14 residues. V shed 4 bases and J 1 base; nucleotides not matched to a gene: 3. Germline CDR1 is LNHDA and CDR2 is SQIVND (reference sequence). The CDR3 sequence: CASSTSGVQETQYF. CDR3 DNA sequence: TGTGCCAGTAGTACCAGCGGGGTCCAAGAGACCCAGTACTTC.

The chain combines TRBV4-1 with TRBJ2-7; 8 nucleotides agree with TRBD2. The length of the CDR3 is 17 residues. Germline CDR1 is MGHRA and CDR2 is YSYEKL. V shed 1 base and J 0 bases; nucleotides not matched to a gene: 8. DNA of the CDR3: TGCGCCAGCAGCCAAGGGTTCGCGGGGGGATTCTCCTACGAGCAGTACTTC. Translated, it gives CASSQGFAGGFSYEQYF.

The chain couples TRBV27 to TRBJ1-4, with 8 bases aligning to TRBD1. Germline V gene sequence: CDR1 MNHEY, CDR2 SMNVEV (reference sequence). The CDR3 consists of 14 residues. V dropped 5 bases and J dropped 8; count of bases not matched to a gene: 7. Written as DNA, the CDR3 is TGTGCCAGCAGTCCAAGACAGGGGCGAGAAAAACTGTTTTTT. Translation gives CASSPRQGREKLFF. Looking up the rest from reference TRBV27 and TRBJ1-4 gives the full variable domain: EAQVTQNPRYLITVTGKKLTVTCSQNMNHEYMSWYRQDPGLGLRQIYYSMNVEVTDKGDVPEGYKVSRKEKRNFPLILESPSPNQTSLYFCASSPRQGREKLFFGSGTQLSVL.

This clone appeared a single time. The V and J genes are TRBV28 and TRBJ1-5, with TRBD1 matching over 9 bases. Germline-derived CDR1 and CDR2 are MDHEN and SYDVKM. The CDR3 has 15 amino acids. The junction had 4 bases not matched to a gene; V was cut back by 3 bases and J by 4 bases. The CDR3 loop is CASSFSGTGNQPQHF. DNA for the CDR3: TGTGCCAGCAGTTTTTCCGGGACAGGGAATCAGCCCCAGCATTTT.

The J gene is TRBJ1-1, the V gene TRBV19, with D unclear. This CDR3 comprises 15 residues. The V end was cut by 3 bases, the J end by 0 bases, with 11 bases between. Germline-derived CDR1 and CDR2 are LNHDA and SQIVND (reference sequence). The CDR3 here is CASSILDTLNTEAFF. The CDR3 DNA follows: TGTGCCAGTAGTATTTTAGACACGTTGAACACTGAAGCTTTCTTT.

A remark on this clone: Other DNA sequences in this specimen translate into the identical CDR3. This sequence joins TRBV3-1 (or the pseudogene TRBV3-2) and TRBJ2-2; 13 bases are a match to TRBD2. The CDR3 has 15 amino acids. Germline CDR1 is LGHDT and CDR2 is YNNKEL (reference sequence). V lost 4 bases and J lost 6; bases outside the gene matches: 2. The CDR3 sequence is CASSPGTSGAGELFF. CDR3 bases: TGTGCCAGCAGCCCCGGGACTAGCGGGGCCGGGGAGCTGTTTTTT.

The chain is built from TRBV7-5 and TRBJ2-7; the DNA was not compared with TRBD1, the D call given in the table. TRBV7-5 is a pseudogene segment. The CDR3 has 15 residues. The CDR3 region has the DNA TGTGTCAGAAGCTTAGGGCAGGGGACACACTACGAGCAGTACTTC. It is translated as CVRSLGQGTHYEQYF.

In nucleotides, the CDR3 is TGTGCCAGCAGTTTATCAGGAGGAGGCAATCAGCCCCAGCATTTT. Translation gives CASSLSGGGNQPQHF. The V gene is TRBV27, the J gene TRBJ1-5; D unclear. Germline-derived CDR1 and CDR2 are MNHEY and SMNVEV (reference sequence). CDR3 size: 15 residues. V shed 0 bases and J shed 2 bases, with 8 bases lying between them.

The rearrangement joins TRBV3-1 (or the pseudogene TRBV3-2) to TRBJ2-7; 9 positions agree with TRBD1. Germline V gene sequence: CDR1 LGHDT, CDR2 YNNKEL (reference sequence). Trimming at V came to 4 bases and at J to 5 bases, leaving 9 bases not matched to a gene. The CDR3 spans 15 residues. Here the CDR3 reads CASSRPGQGKNEQYF. Here the CDR3 DNA reads TGTGCCAGCAGCCGACCGGGACAGGGAAAAAACGAGCAGTACTTC.

The chain carries TRBV28 and TRBJ1-2; D remains ambiguous. Trimming stripped 3 bases from V and 6 bases from J, with 11 bases between. Germline V gene sequence: CDR1 MDHEN, CDR2 SYDVKM. This CDR3 contains 13 residues. The CDR3 spells CASSLSLHHGYTF. In nucleotides, the CDR3 is TGTGCCAGCAGTTTGTCGTTACATCATGGCTACACCTTC.

V usage is TRBV3-1 (or the pseudogene TRBV3-2) and J usage is TRBJ2-3; D unresolved. Trimming pared 0 bases from V and 3 bases from J, leaving 13 bases between. The germline gives CDR1 LGHDT, CDR2 YNNKEL (reference sequence). The CDR3 runs 16 residues. The CDR3 nucleotides read TGTGCCAGCAGCCAAGATGTAGTCCCTTTAACAGATACGCAGTATTTT. Translating gives CASSQDVVPLTDTQYF.

This clone came up once. This sequence joins TRBV18 and TRBJ2-1, with 9 bases aligning to TRBD2. Germline V gene lookup returns CDR1 KGHSH and CDR2 LQKENI. The ends lost 2 bases at V and 10 bases at J; junction bases unmatched: 9. The CDR3 runs 15 residues. The CDR3 region has the DNA TGTGCCAGCTCACCAGTTGAGCGGGGGGCAGAGGAGCAGTTCTTC. As protein: CASSPVERGAEEQFF.

This clone was seen just once. This chain uses TRBV10-3 with TRBJ2-7, with 10 bases matching TRBD2. The V gene end was trimmed by 5 bases and the J gene end by 7 bases; junction bases not matched to a gene: 8. The CDR3 is 14 amino acids. The germline gives CDR1 ENHRY, CDR2 SYGVKD. CDR3 residues: CAISPGLAREEQYF. DNA of the CDR3: TGTGCCATCAGTCCGGGACTAGCGCGTGAGGAGCAGTACTTC.

The rearrangement joins TRBV5-4 to TRBJ1-1; D is possibly TRBD1 (5 bases). The CDR3 runs to 13 residues. From germline, CDR1 is SGHNT and CDR2 YYREEE (reference sequence). Trimming took off 5 bases at V and 1 base at J, with 9 bases between the two ends. The CDR3 loop is CASSLRGNTEAFF. In nucleotides, the CDR3 is TGTGCCAGCAGTTTGAGGGGGAACACTGAAGCTTTCTTT.

A word on this clone: In the same sample, other DNA sequences code for this CDR3. The chain uses TRBV6-4 and TRBJ2-5; 7 bases map to TRBD1. Trimming at V came to 2 bases and at J to 0 bases, leaving 6 bases not matched to a gene. Germline loops: CDR1 MRHNA, CDR2 SNTAGT. The CDR3 consists of 16 residues. The CDR3 sequence: CASSDPGDSYQETQYF. DNA for the CDR3: TGTGCCAGCAGTGACCCCGGGGACAGCTACCAAGAGACCCAGTACTTC.

The chain couples TRBV29-1 to TRBJ2-3, with D possibly TRBD1 on 6 matching bases. The V gene lost 6 bases and the J gene lost 0 bases, with 13 bases spanning the gap. Looked up from germline, CDR1 is SQVTM and CDR2 is ANQGSEA. The CDR3 runs 14 residues. The CDR3: CSVNGQSSTDTQYF. DNA of the CDR3: TGCAGCGTCAACGGACAGTCTAGCACAGATACGCAGTATTTT.

This clone appeared a single time. V usage is TRBV5-1 and J usage is TRBJ2-1, with 11 bases aligning to TRBD2. The CDR3 is 15 residues long. After removal of 2 bases from V and 9 bases from J, the junction contained 7 bases not matched to a gene. Germline CDR1 is SGHRS and CDR2 is YFSETQ. The CDR3 region is CASSFSGGATGEQFF. DNA for the CDR3: TGCGCCAGCAGCTTTAGCGGGGGGGCCACAGGTGAGCAGTTCTTC.

The chain is built from TRBV11-2 and TRBJ2-1; 7 bases match TRBD1. The CDR3 runs to 14 residues. After removal of 3 bases from V and 4 bases from J, the junction contained 3 bases not matched to a gene. CDR1 is SGHAT and CDR2 is FQNNGV in the germline V gene. The CDR3 loop is CASSFHRGYNEQFF. CDR3 coding DNA: TGTGCCAGCAGCTTCCACAGGGGATACAATGAGCAGTTCTTC.

This chain uses TRBV20-1 with TRBJ2-7; 9 bases agree with TRBD1. The CDR3 totals 13 residues. Germline CDR1 DFQATT, CDR2 SNEGSKA (reference sequence). V shed 3 bases, J shed 2 bases, and the junction held 2 bases outside the gene matches. The CDR3 nucleotides read TGCAGTGCTAGTGGGGACAGGGCCTACGAGCAGTACTTC. Amino acids: CSASGDRAYEQYF.

The V and J genes are TRBV7-9 and TRBJ1-1, with 9 bases fitting TRBD1. From germline, CDR1 is SEHNR and CDR2 FQNEAQ (reference sequence). V shed 4 bases, J shed 4 bases, and the junction held 4 bases outside the gene matches. CDR3 length: 14 residues. Here the CDR3 reads CASSSDRGPTEAFF. The CDR3 nucleotides read TGTGCCAGCAGCTCGGACAGGGGCCCCACTGAAGCTTTCTTT.

This chain connects TRBV6-6 to TRBJ1-5; TRBD1 aligns across 8 bases. CDR3 length: 13 residues. The germline CDR1 and CDR2 sequences are MNHNY and SVGAGI (reference sequence). V lost 7 bases and J lost 7; bases outside the gene matches: 6. This CDR3 is CASKTGVGQPQHF. Written as DNA, the CDR3 is TGTGCCAGCAAGACAGGGGTCGGACAGCCCCAGCATTTT.

This clone was recorded only once. The V and J genes are TRBV6-5 and TRBJ2-1; possible D gene TRBD2, 6 bases. This CDR3 is built from 13 residues. CDR1 is MNHEY and CDR2 is SVGAGI in the germline V gene. The ends were cut back, 6 bases at V and 5 bases at J, with 11 bases in the middle. For the CDR3, the DNA is TGTGCCAGCAGGGCCCCGGGGGACAATGAGCAGTTCTTC. Translated: CASRAPGDNEQFF.

The chain joins TRBV30 to TRBJ2-1, with 8 bases aligning to TRBD2. Germline V gives CDR1 GTSNPN, CDR2 SVGIG (reference sequence). V shed 4 bases, J shed 10 bases, and the junction held 6 bases outside the gene matches. The CDR3 has 12 residues. The CDR3 DNA sequence: TGTGCCTGGAAGGTTCGGGGGGGCGAGCAGTTCTTC. It translates to CAWKVRGGEQFF.

The genes are TRBV28 and TRBJ1-5; D is unclear. CDR1 is MDHEN and CDR2 is SYDVKM in the germline V gene. Between the trimmed V and J ends, which lost 6 bases and 9 bases, there was a span of 21 bases. The CDR3 is 15 amino acids. The CDR3 bases are TGTGCCAGCAGCCAGATAGAGGGCTCGGCGGGGCCCCAGCATTTT. This gives the protein CASSQIEGSAGPQHF.

The chain has TRBV5-3 and TRBJ1-1, with D unclear. TRBV5-3 is noted as an ORF with a role that remains uncertain. The germline V and J ends were trimmed by 0 bases and 5 bases, with 8 bases remaining between them. This CDR3 comprises 13 residues. The CDR3 coding sequence is TGTGCCAGAAGCTTGGGATGGAGAACTGAAGCTTTCTTT. The encoded protein is CARSLGWRTEAFF.

V is TRBV4-1 and J is TRBJ1-5, with 7 bases aligning to TRBD1. Per the germline V gene, CDR1 is MGHRA and CDR2 is YSYEKL. The length of the CDR3 is 13 residues. V lost 4 bases and J lost 9; bases outside the gene matches: 6. This chain's CDR3 is CASSLRQGRPQHF. The CDR3 DNA reads TGCGCCAGCAGCCTCCGACAGGGTAGGCCCCAGCATTTT.

J is TRBJ2-3 and V is TRBV6-1; D may be TRBD2 (7 bases). The germline gives CDR1 MNHNS, CDR2 SASEGT. The CDR3 spans 17 residues. Trimming shortened V by 3 bases and J by 6 bases, and 22 bases separated the two germline ends. CDR3 in amino acids: CASSEQSGGSSWDTQYF. The CDR3, as DNA: TGTGCCAGCAGTGAGCAGTCGGGGGGCTCCAGTTGGGATACGCAGTATTTT.